The 26 T cell receptor beta chains below were found in one sample sequenced in a study of glioma-infiltrating T cells. The iRepertoire nested amplicon-rescue multiplex PCR amplified TCR alpha and beta CDR3s from RNA. A single record per CDR3 protein comes from TCRdb applying MiXCR to the multiplex PCR reads. This table has roughly 120,000 distinct CDR3 sequences, about 23% appearing once. Sequences were obtained from glioma tissue, nonneoplastic brain tissue, or PBMCs (not recorded which). Every receptor here comes from a human donor with low-grade glioma or glioblastoma, undergoing nonglioma brain surgery, or in good health (not recorded which).

This clonotype was counted many times. The genes are TRBV6-1 and TRBJ2-7, with 8 positions matching TRBD1. This CDR3 comprises 15 residues. V shed 0 bases, J shed 4 bases, and the junction held 5 bases outside the gene matches. Germline V gene sequence: CDR1 MNHNS, CDR2 SASEGT. The CDR3 loop reads CASSEAADRDYEQYF. The CDR3 region has the DNA TGTGCCAGCAGTGAAGCAGCGGACAGGGATTACGAGCAGTACTTC.

With respect to this clonotype: This may be a read error: a much more frequent sequence differs by one nucleotide. The conserved final phenylalanine or tryptophan is absent from the CDR3, which likely points to a read error. The chain links TRBV4-1 to TRBJ2-1; perhaps TRBD2 as D (5 bases). This CDR3 is 12 amino acids long. Germline V gene sequence: CDR1 MGHRA, CDR2 YSYEKL. With 0 bases removed from V and 13 bases from J, the gap between germline ends came to 10 bases. CDR3 in DNA: TGCGCCAGCAGCCAAGATCTGGGGAGTCAGTTCCTC. It translates to CASSQDLGSQFL.

The rearrangement links TRBV6-2 or TRBV6-3 to TRBJ2-3; a weak D match, TRBD2 (6 bases). The CDR3 extends over 14 amino acids. V was cut by 10 bases and J by 3 bases, with 17 bases left in between. Germline V gene lookup returns CDR1 MNHEY and CDR2 SVGEGT. CDR3 sequence reads: CANSLGSFTDTQYF. The CDR3 nucleotides are TGTGCCAACAGCCTCGGGAGTTTTACAGATACGCAGTATTTT.

This clonotype showed up just a few times. A much larger clone lies one base from this, so it may be a read error. This rearrangement joins TRBV28 to TRBJ2-1; D is ambiguous. Germline V CDR1 and CDR2: MDHEN, SYDVKM. The CDR3 is 13 amino acids. The ends were cut back, 2 bases at V and 6 bases at J, with 8 bases in the middle. CDR3 bases: TGTGCCAGCAGTTTAGGATCCCCCAATGAGCAGTTCTTC. Its protein is CASSLGSPNEQFF.

In its sample, this clonotype was seen once. A read error may produce the germline difference seen at one junction end. The rearrangement links TRBV7-9 to TRBJ2-1, with TRBD2 matching over 8 bases. CDR1 is SEHNR and CDR2 is FQNEAQ in the germline V gene (reference sequence). CDR3 size: 16 residues. The CDR3 loop is CARSLVLAESYNEQFF. In nucleotides, the CDR3 is TGTGCCAGAAGCTTAGTACTAGCGGAGTCCTACAATGAGCAGTTCTTC.

Details on this clonotype: This could be a read error, since a much larger clone is one nucleotide away. In nucleotides, the CDR3 is TGTGCCAGCCGTGAGTTGGGGACAGGGCGGACCGGGGAGCTGTTTTTT. This codes for CASRELGTGRTGELFF. V is TRBV25-1 and J is TRBJ2-2; TRBD1 matches 9 bases. Germline CDR1 and CDR2: MGHDK and SYGVNS. The length of the CDR3 is 16 residues.

This clonotype was picked up one time. No DNA is shown, since the ends of the CDR3 on it are uncertain; the CDR3 is the one TCRdb lists. This chain links TRBV6-5 with TRBJ2-1; the table assigns TRBD1, which was not confirmed against the DNA. Including both end residues, the CDR3 is 15 amino acids long. The V gene's germline CDR1 is MNHEY and CDR2 SVGAGI. The CDR3 is CASSSSRQGGPAQFF.

In this sample, this clonotype turned up many times. The chain recombines TRBV7-2 with TRBJ2-7, with a possible D match to TRBD1 (6 bases). Trimming stripped 5 bases from V and 0 bases from J, with 14 bases between. Per the germline V gene, CDR1 is SGHTA and CDR2 is FQGNSA. This CDR3 has 15 residues. The CDR3 DNA sequence: TGTGCCAGCAGCCCATACGGGGACACCTCCTACGAGCAGTACTTC. Protein sequence: CASSPYGDTSYEQYF.

This clonotype has just one count. One junction end disagrees with the germline gene, perhaps due to a read error. The V gene is TRBV20-1, the J gene TRBJ2-5; tentatively, D is TRBD1 (5 bases). This CDR3 is 12 amino acids long. The germline V gene has CDR1 DFQATT and CDR2 SNEGSKA (reference sequence). The CDR3 protein is CSDATDQETEYF. CDR3 in DNA: TGCAGTGATGCGACAGATCAAGAGACCGAGTACTTC.

This clonotype was seen at least ten times. This CDR3 is CSARVSLNQPQHF. The CDR3 bases are TGCAGTGCTAGAGTTAGTCTCAATCAGCCCCAGCATTTT. The gene calls are TRBV20-1 and TRBJ1-5; the D is unclear. The CDR3 length is 13 residues. CDR1 and CDR2 (germline): DFQATT, SNEGSKA (reference sequence). Trimming pared 1 base from V and 3 bases from J, leaving 7 bases between.

The chain combines TRBV19 with TRBJ2-7, with a possible D match to TRBD2 (6 bases). Trimming removed 1 base at V and 0 bases at J, with 13 bases between. The CDR3 runs 16 residues. The germline V gene has CDR1 LNHDA and CDR2 SQIVND (reference sequence). The CDR3 DNA follows: TGTGCCAGTAGTATAGGATCGGGGGTAACCTCCTACGAGCAGTACTTC. Protein: CASSIGSGVTSYEQYF.

This clonotype was detected a few times. The chain recombines TRBV4-3 with TRBJ2-7, with D perhaps TRBD1 (5 bases). V lost 4 bases and J 3 bases, leaving 10 bases between the germline ends. The germline gives CDR1 LGHNA, CDR2 YSLEER. The CDR3 has 13 residues. The CDR3 loop reads CASSLDKNYEQYF. DNA of the CDR3: TGCGCCAGCAGCCTGGACAAGAACTACGAGCAGTACTTC.

Concerning this clonotype: One base away lies a much larger clone, so this may be a sequencing read error. The chain recombines TRBV10-3 with TRBJ1-1; 8 positions match TRBD1. Per germline, CDR1 ENHRY and CDR2 SYGVKD. There are 15 residues in the CDR3. The CDR3 protein is CAISALTGVNTEVFF. DNA for the CDR3: TGTGCCATCAGTGCCCTGACAGGGGTGAACACTGAAGTTTTCTTT.

Concerning this clonotype itself: A much larger clone differs by one base, so this may be a read error. The chain joins TRBV19 to TRBJ2-4, with no clear D. The CDR3 is made up of 16 amino acids. Per germline, CDR1 LNHDA and CDR2 SQIVND (reference sequence). V gave up 1 base and J gave up 6 bases, with 16 bases separating them. The CDR3 DNA reads as TGTGCCAGTAGTATAGGTAACCGCGGACGGCGAAACATTCAGTACTTC. This sequence encodes CASSIGNRGRRNIQYF.

Concerning this clonotype itself: A much larger clone is a single base away; this may be a read error. V gene TRBV6-2 or TRBV6-3 combines with J gene TRBJ2-1; tentative D call: TRBD1 (5 bases). The V end lost 1 base, the J end lost 8 bases, and 15 bases lay between the germline ends. There are 15 residues in the CDR3. The germline gives CDR1 MNHEY, CDR2 SVGEGT. The CDR3 spells CASSYYTPSTDEQFF. CDR3 DNA sequence: TGTGCCAGCAGTTACTATACCCCCTCGACAGATGAGCAGTTCTTC.

This chain links TRBV2 with TRBJ2-7; 8 bases match TRBD2. In germline, CDR1 is SNHLY, CDR2 FYNNEI. V lost 1 base, J lost 12 bases, and 11 bases stayed unmatched. There are 14 residues in the CDR3. CDR3 region: CASSEGFQSGSLYF. The DNA for the CDR3 is TGTGCCAGCAGTGAAGGGTTTCAGAGCGGGAGTTTGTACTTC.

The chain joins TRBV5-5 to TRBJ1-2; TRBD1 aligns across 11 bases. Germline trimming cut 4 bases from V and 5 bases from J; bases unmatched to any gene: 4. Germline-derived CDR1 and CDR2 are SGHKS and YYEKEE (reference sequence). This CDR3 comprises 14 residues. This CDR3 is CASSRGQGAYGYTF. In DNA form, the CDR3 reads TGTGCCAGCAGCCGCGGACAGGGGGCTTATGGCTACACCTTC.

A word on this clonotype: The conserved final phenylalanine or tryptophan is absent from the CDR3, which likely points to a read error. The chain carries TRBV12-3 or TRBV12-4 and TRBJ1-5; D gene ambiguous. This CDR3 has 14 residues. The V and J ends lost 2 bases and 1 base respectively, with 6 bases between them. DNA of the CDR3: TGTGCCAGCAGTTTATTAGACAGCAATCAGCCCCAGCATTCT. Its protein is CASSLLDSNQPQHS.

This clonotype was picked up many times. The chain recombines TRBV6-1 with TRBJ2-1; D assignment may be TRBD1 or TRBD2 (6 bases each). This CDR3 contains 16 residues. V was pared by 6 bases and J by 1 base, with 16 bases between. Germline loops: CDR1 MNHNS, CDR2 SASEGT. CDR3: CASSPDGGQSYNEQFF. DNA of the CDR3: TGTGCCAGCAGCCCAGATGGGGGGCAGTCCTACAATGAGCAGTTCTTC.

This clonotype was detected ten times or more. The CDR3 DNA follows: TGCAGTGCTCAACAGGGGAACGAGCAGTACTTC. The encoded protein is CSAQQGNEQYF. The chain recombines TRBV20-1 with TRBJ2-7; 7 bases align to TRBD1. Germline V gives CDR1 DFQATT, CDR2 SNEGSKA (reference sequence). J was trimmed by 5 bases and V by 5 bases; bases with no gene match: 3. This CDR3 has 11 residues.

Note on this clonotype: In this CDR3 the conserved last residue, phenylalanine or tryptophan, is missing, so a read error is likely. The chain uses TRBV7-2 and TRBJ2-5, with no clear D. This CDR3 spans 14 amino acids. The V end lost 1 base, the J end lost 5 bases, and 11 bases lay between the germline ends. Germline V gene lookup returns CDR1 SGHTA and CDR2 FQGNSA. The CDR3 DNA reads as TGTGCCAGCAGCTTAGGATCTTCTTCGGAGACCCAGTACTCC. Translating it yields CASSLGSSSETQYS.

In the case of this clonotype: Since a much larger clone is just one base distant, this may be a read error. V gene TRBV6-1 combines with J gene TRBJ1-5; 8 bases match TRBD1. This CDR3 has 15 amino acids. CDR1 and CDR2 (germline): MNHNS, SASEGT. The CDR3 DNA reads as TGTGCCAGCCGCCCAGGGGGCAGGGGCGGACAGCCCCAGCGTTTT. Protein sequence: CASRPGGRGGQPQRF.

This clonotype was detected many times. J is TRBJ2-3 and V is TRBV27; D gene ambiguous. Germline CDR1 MNHEY, CDR2 SMNVEV (reference sequence). The ends were cut back, 6 bases at V and 2 bases at J, with 9 bases in the middle. This CDR3 contains 13 residues. The CDR3: CASSLNPTDTQYF. CDR3 coding DNA: TGTGCCAGCAGCCTTAACCCCACAGATACGCAGTATTTT.

This clonotype showed up many times. J is TRBJ1-1 and V is TRBV28, with D uncertain. This CDR3 region has 13 residues. Trimming cost V 10 bases and J 3 bases, with 15 bases left between them. In germline, CDR1 is MDHEN, CDR2 SYDVKM. The CDR3 here is CAINGMRYTEAFF. For the CDR3, the DNA is TGTGCCATAAACGGGATGAGGTACACTGAAGCTTTCTTT.

This clonotype was observed a handful of times. V usage is TRBV13 and J usage is TRBJ1-1, with D possibly matching TRBD1 (5 bases). This CDR3 region has 15 residues. In germline, CDR1 is PRHDT, CDR2 FYEKMQ (reference sequence). The ends were cut back, 2 bases at V and 5 bases at J, with 15 bases in the middle. The CDR3 bases are TGTGCCAGCAGCTTAAGCCAGGGTAGGGGTACTGAAGCTTTCTTT. Its protein is CASSLSQGRGTEAFF. The variable domain in full, with the rest retrieved from reference TRBV13 and TRBJ1-1, is AAGVIQSPRHLIKEKRETATLKCYPIPRHDTVYWYQQGPGQDPQFLISFYEKMQSDKGSIPDRFSAQQFSDYHSELNMSSLELGDSALYFCASSLSQGRGTEAFFGQGTRLTVV.

This chain uses TRBV12-3 or TRBV12-4 with TRBJ2-1, with D uncertain. The CDR3 is 13 residues long. V gave up 1 base and J gave up 8 bases, with 9 bases separating them. The CDR3 region is CASSLEFGYEQFF. In nucleotides, the CDR3 is TGTGCCAGCAGTTTAGAGTTCGGGTATGAGCAGTTCTTC.